This T cell receptor (beta chain) appears in the sequencing data of a study of blood T cell repertoires in COVID-19. Study-wide background: Samples came from the United States, Italy and Spain, spanning acute and convalescent COVID-19. T cells, B-cell-depleted T cells, or PBMCs provided the cDNA or gDNA that served as material.

The CDR3 totals 17 residues. V lost 3 bases and J lost 1; bases outside the gene matches: 8. From germline, CDR1 is MNHNS and CDR2 SASEGT. Assay: immunoSEQ multiplex PCR; the TCRdb copy retains only in-frame clones and omits some. This table has fewer than 150,000 clones, roughly 72% appearing once. This sequence originates from a human donor in a cohort sampled during active COVID-19. V usage is TRBV6-1 and J usage is TRBJ2-3; 9 nucleotides match TRBD2. The sample comprised peripheral blood. The CDR3 reads CASSEIERGAGTDTQYF. The CDR3 nucleotides are TGTGCCAGCAGTGAGATAGAGCGGGGGGCCGGCACAGATACGCAGTATTTT.